This entry lists 18 T cell receptor beta chains sequenced from one sample in a study of CD8 T cells in ankylosing spondylitis. Using its own MiXCR run on the 5' RACE reads, TCRdb lists one record per CDR3 protein. Among 190,000 or so distinct CDR3 sequences, 9.5% to 15% were seen once, and the ten largest hold 15% to 20%. Input material: blood, either unsorted or a sorted T cell fraction (not recorded which). The receptors here all came from a male donor with ankylosing spondylitis or in good health (not recorded which).

This clonotype was picked up a small number of times. This chain links TRBV7-9 with TRBJ2-3, with 8 bases matching TRBD1. The CDR3 contains 15 residues. CDR1 SEHNR and CDR2 FQNEAQ come from the germline V gene (reference sequence). Trimming took 5 bases from V and 3 from J; bases not matched to a gene: 7. The CDR3 loop reads CASSGNRGTTDTQYF. The CDR3, as DNA: TGTGCCAGCAGCGGTAACAGGGGGACGACAGATACGCAGTATTTT.

This clonotype came up a few times. The CDR3 region is CASSLFSEWGANVLTF. The CDR3 nucleotides read TGTGCCAGCAGCTTGTTTTCGGAGTGGGGGGCCAACGTCCTGACTTTC. V gene TRBV5-5 combines with J gene TRBJ2-6; no clear D. Germline values: CDR1 SGHKS, CDR2 YYEKEE (reference sequence). There are 16 residues in the CDR3. Trimming stripped 1 base from V and 4 bases from J, with 12 bases between.

The V and J genes are TRBV10-3 and TRBJ2-5; TRBD1 might be the D (5 bases). The CDR3 runs to 13 residues. V was cut by 2 bases and J by 5 bases, with 9 bases left in between. The germline gives CDR1 ENHRY, CDR2 SYGVKD. The CDR3 reads CAISEDSTETQYF. CDR3 nucleotides: TGTGCCATCAGTGAGGACAGCACGGAGACCCAGTACTTC.

The rearrangement joins TRBV15 to TRBJ1-3, with D maybe TRBD1 (5 bases). Trimming pared 0 bases from V and 2 bases from J, leaving 8 bases between. This CDR3 contains 15 residues. Per the germline V gene, CDR1 is LNHNV and CDR2 is YYDKDF (reference sequence). CDR3 sequence (DNA): TGTGCCACCAGCAGAGATCGGGGGGCTGGAAACACCATATATTTT. Protein product: CATSRDRGAGNTIYF.

This clonotype has more than one count but fewer than ten. This chain uses TRBV7-9 with TRBJ2-3, with 12 bases matching TRBD2. Germline CDR1 is SEHNR and CDR2 is FQNEAQ (reference sequence). The CDR3 runs to 15 residues. With 8 bases clipped from V and 1 base from J, the junction kept 4 bases outside the gene matches. The CDR3 DNA is TGTGCCAGCTTCCGGACTAGCGGGGGCACAGATACGCAGTATTTT. Residues: CASFRTSGGTDTQYF.

In this sample, this clonotype turned up a few times. The chain uses TRBV9 and TRBJ2-4; D is perhaps TRBD1 (6 bases). Germline V gene sequence: CDR1 SGDLS, CDR2 YYNGEE. V dropped 3 bases and J dropped 5 bases, with 9 bases sitting between them. This CDR3 contains 13 residues. In DNA form, the CDR3 reads TGTGCCAGCAGCGATTCAGGGGAAAACATTCAGTACTTC. As protein: CASSDSGENIQYF.

Only a few counts were recorded for this clonotype. The chain combines TRBV4-1 with TRBJ2-1, with D unresolved. The CDR3 is 17 residues long. The V gene lost 0 bases and the J gene lost 0 bases, with 12 bases spanning the gap. CDR1 is MGHRA and CDR2 is YSYEKL in the germline V gene. CDR3 DNA: TGCGCCAGCAGCCAAGATAGGTGGGGAAGCTCCTACAATGAGCAGTTCTTC. It yields the protein CASSQDRWGSSYNEQFF.

This clonotype was recorded a few times. The junction departs from the called germline gene at one end, perhaps through a read error. The gene calls are TRBV6-1 and TRBJ2-2, with no clear D. Germline V CDR1 and CDR2: MNHNS, SASEGT. The length of the CDR3 is 12 residues. The CDR3 sequence is CASREVPGELFF. The CDR3, as DNA: TGTGCCAGCAGGGAAGTCCCCGGGGAGCTGTTTTTT.

This chain joins TRBV5-1 and TRBJ1-2, with 11 bases identical to TRBD1. The CDR3 contains 15 residues. V shed 4 bases and J 11 bases; nucleotides not matched to a gene: 13. CDR1 and CDR2 (germline): SGHRS, YFSETQ. The CDR3 nucleotides read TGCGCCAGCAGCGCGAACCGGGACAGGGGGTACGGTTACACCTTC. Translating it yields CASSANRDRGYGYTF.

The J gene is TRBJ2-7, the V gene TRBV19; 11 nucleotides line up with TRBD2. V trimming: 3 bases; J trimming: 6 bases; junction bases outside the gene matches: 7. Germline V lookup: CDR1 LNHDA, CDR2 SQIVND (reference sequence). The CDR3 loop spans 15 amino acids. CDR3 nucleotide sequence: TGTGCCAGTAGTATGAGTACTAGCGGGAGCTCCGAGCAGTACTTC. It yields the protein CASSMSTSGSSEQYF.

There are a few counts of this clonotype. The chain couples TRBV5-1 to TRBJ2-3, with D tentatively TRBD1 or TRBD2 (6 bases each). Trimming removed 1 base at V and 0 bases at J, with 15 bases between. Germline loops: CDR1 SGHRS, CDR2 YFSETQ. CDR3 length equals 17 residues. The CDR3 here is CASSLLPGAPSTDTQYF. The CDR3 DNA is TGCGCCAGCAGCTTGTTGCCGGGGGCCCCTAGCACAGATACGCAGTATTTT. The variable domain in full, with the rest retrieved from reference TRBV5-1 and TRBJ2-3, is KAGVTQTPRYLIKTRGQQVTLSCSPISGHRSVSWYQQTPGQGLQFLFEYFSETQRNKGNFPGRFSGRQFSNSRSEMNVSTLELGDSALYLCASSLLPGAPSTDTQYFGPGTRLTVL.

This clonotype appeared once. The CDR3, as DNA: TGTGCCAGCAGAACCTCAGGGTTCGGGAACACTGAAGCTTTCTTT. This translates into CASRTSGFGNTEAFF. The genes are TRBV27 and TRBJ1-1; D might be TRBD1 (5 bases). The V end was cut by 6 bases, the J end by 1 base, with 15 bases between. The CDR3 length is 15 residues. Germline-derived CDR1 and CDR2 are MNHEY and SMNVEV (reference sequence).

This clonotype has ten or more counts. J is TRBJ1-5 and V is TRBV6-6; D is perhaps TRBD1 (5 bases). The CDR3 spans 13 residues. Germline loops: CDR1 MNHNY, CDR2 SVGAGI (reference sequence). Trimming left V 10 bases short and J 6 bases short, with 16 bases between. CDR3 sequence: CATTGGGSQPQHF. The CDR3 DNA sequence: TGTGCCACCACGGGGGGAGGTAGTCAGCCCCAGCATTTT.

The chain has TRBV7-9 and TRBJ1-6; 9 positions agree with TRBD1. Germline CDR1 and CDR2: SEHNR and FQNEAQ (reference sequence). J lost 13 bases, V lost 3 bases, and 7 bases had no gene match. The CDR3 has 14 amino acids. The CDR3 nucleotides read TGTGCCAGCAGCTTGGGACAGGGAAAATCGCCCCTCCACTTT. Amino acids: CASSLGQGKSPLHF.

This clonotype was found a few times. The rearrangement uses TRBV12-3 or TRBV12-4 and TRBJ2-5, with D uncertain. The CDR3 runs to 15 residues. Trimming left V 5 bases short and J 7 bases short, with 20 bases between. The CDR3 is CASSLGLGPMGTQYF. In DNA form, the CDR3 reads TGTGCCAGCAGTCTAGGTCTAGGGCCGATGGGGACCCAGTACTTC.

This clonotype was seen at least ten times. The CDR3 sequence: CASSLRGSPDTQYF. CDR3 sequence (DNA): TGTGCCAGCAGCTTGCGTGGGAGCCCAGATACGCAGTATTTT. The J gene is TRBJ2-3, the V gene TRBV5-6, with D tentatively TRBD2 (5 bases). Germline lookup yields CDR1 SGHDT and CDR2 YYEEEE. The CDR3 consists of 14 residues. Between the trimmed V and J ends, which lost 1 base and 4 bases, there was a span of 10 bases.

V gene TRBV6-5 combines with J gene TRBJ2-5; weak D call: TRBD1 (5 bases). The germline gives CDR1 MNHEY, CDR2 SVGAGI. The CDR3 has 14 amino acids. The V end was cut by 9 bases, the J end by 5 bases, with 19 bases between. The CDR3 DNA follows: TGTGCCAGTCAGTTAAATTTGGACACCGAGACCCAGTACTTC. Its protein product is CASQLNLDTETQYF.

This clonotype was seen many times. The V and J genes are TRBV5-1 and TRBJ2-3; maybe TRBD1 (6 bases). Trimming stripped 5 bases from V and 5 bases from J, with 18 bases between. This CDR3 region has 15 residues. Per germline, CDR1 SGHRS and CDR2 YFSETQ. The CDR3 protein is CASRAGDRTGDTQYF. The DNA for the CDR3 is TGCGCCAGCAGGGCCGGCGACAGGACGGGAGATACGCAGTATTTT.